Sequencing of this T cell receptor (beta chain) was carried out in a study of T cell changes during pregnancy in multiple sclerosis. Sequencing was performed with immunoSEQ multiplex PCR; in TCRdb, only in-frame clones are kept and a portion is missing. The table lists about 56,000 clones, around nine tenths of them singletons. Per germline, CDR1 SNHLY and CDR2 FYNNEI. V lost 6 bases and J 4 bases, leaving 13 bases between the germline ends. The CDR3 covers 13 residues. The sequenced sample was peripheral blood from another person, used as feeder cells. The chain uses TRBV2 and TRBJ2-7; D call uncertain. The sequence derives from a human donor whose cells served as feeder cells for cultures in a pregnancy study. CDR3 protein: CASSQTRTYEQYF. CDR3 in DNA: TGTGCCAGCAGCCAAACAAGGACGTACGAGCAGTACTTC.